The T cell receptor beta chain described here comes from a study of T cell changes during pregnancy in multiple sclerosis. Clones were read by immunoSEQ multiplex PCR, and TCRdb kept only the in-frame ones, dropping some. Of tens of thousands of clones listed, roughly 92% are singletons. The length of the CDR3 is 14 residues. The V and J ends lost 7 bases and 10 bases, in that order; junction bases with no gene match: 9. The germline CDR1 and CDR2 sequences are MNHEY and SVGAGI. The sequence came from a female donor in good health, enrolled as a control in a pregnancy study. The sample was peripheral blood, taken in the third trimester of pregnancy. The chain uses TRBV6-5 and TRBJ1-6; 8 nucleotides line up with TRBD1. CDR3 sequence: CASKAGGAGSPLHF. CDR3 coding DNA: TGTGCCAGCAAAGCAGGGGGCGCGGGATCACCCCTCCACTTT.